The 21 T cell receptor beta chains in this list originate from one sample, sequenced in a study of human T cells and chemical hapten exposure. TCRdb reprocessed the RACE reads with MiXCR, giving one entry per CDR3 protein. Of nearly 350,000 distinct CDR3 sequences in the sample, around 6.9% are singletons; the top ten hold 7.5% to 8.5%. Time point reported: patch test 1, 2 weeks after DPC sensitization. Described treatment: therapeutic diphenylcyclopropenone sensitization with weekly scalp DPC. The sequencing here drew on whole blood, taken in connection with sensitization to the hapten diphenylcyclopropenone (DPC). The receptors were gathered from a woman aged 18 to 35 with alopecia areata. Some clones in this sample may be carry-over from other donors' samples.

This chain joins TRBV20-1 and TRBJ1-4; no firm D call. V shed 3 bases and J shed 0 bases, with 5 bases lying between them. The CDR3 has 13 amino acids. From germline, CDR1 is DFQATT and CDR2 SNEGSKA (reference sequence). CDR3 coding DNA: TGCAGTGCTAGGGCATCAACTAATGAAAAACTGTTTTTT. Encoded protein: CSARASTNEKLFF.

V is TRBV6-5 and J is TRBJ1-2; D uncertain. The CDR3 is 15 amino acids. CDR1 and CDR2 (germline): MNHEY, SVGAGI. The V end lost 0 bases, the J end lost 4 bases, and 12 bases lay between the germline ends. The CDR3 DNA reads TGTGCCAGCAGTTACTCGATCGGAGAGGCCTATGGCTACACCTTC. Translating gives CASSYSIGEAYGYTF.

In its sample, this clonotype was seen a few times. V gene TRBV7-3 combines with J gene TRBJ1-2; no definite D call. The CDR3 loop spans 13 amino acids. The germline CDR1 and CDR2 sequences are SGHTA and FQGTGA. The germline V and J ends were trimmed by 3 bases and 3 bases, with 8 bases remaining between them. As DNA, the CDR3 is TGTGCCAGCAGCTTGTCGTCAGACTATGGCTACACCTTC. It specifies CASSLSSDYGYTF. Combining the CDR3 with reference TRBV7-3 and TRBJ1-2 gives the whole variable domain GAGVSQTPSNKVTEKGKYVELRCDPISGHTALYWYRQSLGQGPEFLIYFQGTGAADDSGLPNDRFFAVRPEGSVSTLKIQRTERGDSAVYLCASSLSSDYGYTFGSGTRLTVV.

The table lists this clonotype with a few counts. The chain carries TRBV6-2 or TRBV6-3 and TRBJ2-6; TRBD1 is a possible D gene (6 bases). The CDR3 runs to 19 residues. Germline V gene data show CDR1 as MNHEY and CDR2 as SVGEGT. Trimming took 7 bases from V and 0 from J, leaving 22 bases between them. CDR3 coding DNA: TGTGCCAGCACCTTTACCGGGACACATCGTAGCTCTGGGGCCAACGTCCTGACTTTC. Its protein product is CASTFTGTHRSSGANVLTF.

This clonotype came up a few times. The gene calls are TRBV7-3 and TRBJ2-3, with TRBD1 matching over 10 bases. The germline V gene encodes CDR1 SGHTA and CDR2 FQGTGA. The ends lost 1 base at V and 2 bases at J; junction bases unmatched: 6. The CDR3 has 17 residues. This chain's CDR3 is CASSLRSGQGSTDTQYF. The CDR3, as DNA: TGTGCCAGCAGCTTAAGGTCGGGACAGGGGTCCACAGATACGCAGTATTTT.

This clonotype has only a few counts. The V and J genes are TRBV15 and TRBJ1-4; D not resolved. Trimming took 0 bases from V and 9 from J, leaving 5 bases between them. The CDR3 extends over 12 amino acids. Germline V gene data show CDR1 as LNHNV and CDR2 as YYDKDF (reference sequence). The CDR3 DNA follows: TGTGCCACCAGCAGAGATGTTAAAAAACTGTTTTTT. This encodes CATSRDVKKLFF.

This clonotype came up a few times. The chain carries TRBV7-9 and TRBJ2-2; D remains unclear. From germline, CDR1 is SEHNR and CDR2 FQNEAQ (reference sequence). With 3 bases removed from V and 7 bases from J, the gap between germline ends came to 6 bases. CDR3 size: 12 residues. In DNA form, the CDR3 reads TGTGCCAGCAGCTTGAACTTCGGGGAGCTGTTTTTT. Its protein is CASSLNFGELFF. Using reference TRBV7-9 and TRBJ2-2 for the parts outside the CDR3, the full variable domain is DTGVSQNPRHKITKRGQNVTFRCDPISEHNRLYWYRQTLGQGPEFLTYFQNEAQLEKSRLLSDRFSAERPKGSFSTLEIQRTEQGDSAMYLCASSLNFGELFFGEGSRLTVL.

This clonotype came up many times. The genes are TRBV12-3 or TRBV12-4 and TRBJ2-7, with D hard to call. Trimming removed 6 bases at V and 6 bases at J, with 15 bases between. The CDR3 runs 13 residues. The CDR3 sequence: CASSRADGGEQYF. CDR3 DNA: TGTGCCAGCAGCCGGGCGGATGGCGGCGAGCAGTACTTC.

This clonotype was seen a handful of times. The rearrangement links TRBV18 to TRBJ2-7; TRBD1 is a possible D gene (5 bases). Between the trimmed V and J ends, which lost 0 bases and 4 bases, there was a span of 13 bases. CDR1 is KGHSH and CDR2 is LQKENI in the germline V gene. The CDR3 runs 15 residues. The CDR3 DNA reads as TGTGCCAGCTCACCACCGGTTGCAGGGTGGTACGAGCAGTACTTC. As protein: CASSPPVAGWYEQYF.

This clonotype has just a few counts. The CDR3 DNA reads TGTGCCAGCAGCAACACCTATGATGCGGCCTACAATGAGCAGTTCTTC. Its translation is CASSNTYDAAYNEQFF. This chain uses TRBV11-3 with TRBJ2-1; D unclear. Trimming removed 5 bases from V and 2 bases from J, with 16 bases in between. This CDR3 is 16 amino acids long. Germline CDR1 is SGHNT and CDR2 is YENEEA.

This clonotype was observed a handful of times. The CDR3 sequence: CASSRELAGGKGEQFF. The CDR3 DNA reads as TGTGCCAGTAGTAGGGAGCTAGCGGGGGGGAAGGGTGAGCAGTTCTTC. The V and J genes are TRBV19 and TRBJ2-1; TRBD2 matches at 12 bases. J lost 9 bases, V lost 4 bases, and 10 bases had no gene match. Germline V gene sequence: CDR1 LNHDA, CDR2 SQIVND (reference sequence). The CDR3 consists of 16 residues.

This clonotype was counted a few times. The CDR3 loop reads CSARVRFDRGINSPLHF. The CDR3 DNA is TGCAGTGCTAGAGTCCGATTTGACAGGGGCATTAATTCACCCCTCCACTTT. The rearrangement links TRBV20-1 to TRBJ1-6; TRBD1 matches 8 bases. The germline gives CDR1 DFQATT, CDR2 SNEGSKA (reference sequence). V dropped 1 base and J dropped 6; count of bases not matched to a gene: 11. There are 17 residues in the CDR3.

This clonotype has a count of ten or more. The chain recombines TRBV28 with TRBJ1-4; D is ambiguous. The CDR3 covers 14 residues. CDR1 and CDR2 (germline): MDHEN, SYDVKM. V lost 6 bases, J lost 0 bases, and 8 bases lay in between. CDR3 bases: TGTGCCAGCAGCCTGACCGCAACTAATGAAAAACTGTTTTTT. This codes for CASSLTATNEKLFF. Drawing the rest from reference TRBV28 and TRBJ1-4, the complete variable domain is DVKVTQSSRYLVKRTGEKVFLECVQDMDHENMFWYRQDPGLGLRLIYFSYDVKMKEKGDIPEGYSVSREKKERFSLILESASTNQTSMYLCASSLTATNEKLFFGSGTQLSVL.

This clonotype was found many times. This CDR3 is CASSRTGRNEQFF. DNA for the CDR3: TGTGCCAGCAGTCGGACAGGGCGGAATGAGCAGTTCTTC. The V call is TRBV11-3, the J call TRBJ2-1, with 8 bases lining up with TRBD1. This CDR3 region has 13 residues. The V and J ends lost 6 bases and 7 bases, in that order; junction bases with no gene match: 5. Per the germline V gene, CDR1 is SGHNT and CDR2 is YENEEA.

This clonotype was seen repeatedly, ten times or more. V and J are TRBV4-2 and TRBJ2-7; 8 nucleotides align to TRBD2. The CDR3 runs to 14 residues. CDR1 and CDR2 (germline): LGHNA, YNFKEQ. V lost 1 base, J lost 5 bases, and 4 bases stayed unmatched. The chain's CDR3 is CASSQGLAGHEQYF. CDR3 nucleotides: TGTGCCAGCAGCCAAGGGCTAGCGGGCCACGAGCAGTACTTC.

In this sample, this clonotype turned up a few times. The chain employs TRBV2 and TRBJ1-3; D call uncertain. Germline V gene lookup returns CDR1 SNHLY and CDR2 FYNNEI. This CDR3 comprises 14 residues. The ends were cut back, 0 bases at V and 3 bases at J, with 6 bases in the middle. The CDR3 spells CASSEAGDGNTIYF. The CDR3 nucleotides read TGTGCCAGCAGTGAAGCCGGTGATGGAAACACCATATATTTT.

The chain couples TRBV7-2 to TRBJ1-6, with 8 bases matching TRBD1. Germline assignment: CDR1 SGHTA and CDR2 FQGNSA. The CDR3 has 15 amino acids. V shed 5 bases, J shed 7 bases, and the junction held 7 bases outside the gene matches. This CDR3 reads CASSPTGTGNSPLHF. DNA of the CDR3: TGTGCCAGCAGCCCAACCGGGACAGGCAATTCACCCCTCCACTTT.

This clonotype appeared a few times. V is TRBV6-2 or TRBV6-3 and J is TRBJ2-5, with a possible D match to TRBD2 (6 bases). This CDR3 comprises 14 residues. Trimming took 7 bases from V and 3 from J, leaving 15 bases between them. Germline V gene lookup returns CDR1 MNHEY and CDR2 SVGEGT. The CDR3 here is CASTGGLFEETQYF. CDR3 sequence (DNA): TGTGCCAGCACCGGGGGACTTTTCGAAGAGACCCAGTACTTC.

This clonotype came up a few times. The V call is TRBV7-8, the J call TRBJ1-1; D unresolved. CDR3 size: 16 residues. Trimming took 5 bases from V and 0 from J, leaving 16 bases between them. Per germline, CDR1 SGHVS and CDR2 FQNEAQ. CDR3 DNA sequence: TGTGCCAGCAGCACAAACGACAAAGATATGAACACTGAAGCTTTCTTT. Translating it yields CASSTNDKDMNTEAFF.

This clonotype was picked up many times. CDR3 protein: CASSGTGGFLQETQYF. CDR3 DNA sequence: TGTGCCAGCAGTGGGACGGGAGGGTTCCTCCAAGAGACCCAGTACTTC. J is TRBJ2-5 and V is TRBV25-1, with TRBD2 matching 8 bases. Germline lookup yields CDR1 MGHDK and CDR2 SYGVNS. The junction had 8 bases not matched to a gene; V was cut back by 4 bases and J by 1 base. The CDR3 is 16 amino acids.

This clonotype was seen ten or more times. The gene calls are TRBV7-2 and TRBJ2-7, with 13 bases lining up with TRBD2. Germline trimming cut 5 bases from V and 1 base from J; bases unmatched to any gene: 2. This CDR3 is 15 amino acids long. Germline V CDR1 and CDR2: SGHTA, FQGNSA. The CDR3 reads CASSLGLAGSYEQYF. DNA for the CDR3: TGTGCCAGCAGCCTGGGACTAGCGGGGTCCTACGAGCAGTACTTC. The variable domain in full, completed from reference TRBV7-2 and TRBJ2-7, reads GAGVSQSPSNKVTEKGKDVELRCDPISGHTALYWYRQSLGQGLEFLIYFQGNSAPDKSGLPSDRFSAERTGGSVSTLTIQRTQQEDSAVYLCASSLGLAGSYEQYFGPGTRLTVT.